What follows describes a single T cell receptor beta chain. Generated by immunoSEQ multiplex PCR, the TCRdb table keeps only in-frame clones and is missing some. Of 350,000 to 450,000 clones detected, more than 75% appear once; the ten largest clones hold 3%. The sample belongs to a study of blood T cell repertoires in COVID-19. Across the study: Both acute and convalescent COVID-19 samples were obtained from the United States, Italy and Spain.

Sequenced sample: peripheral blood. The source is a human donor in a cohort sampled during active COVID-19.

This chain's CDR3 is CASSSIQGYEQYF. For the CDR3, the DNA is TGTGCCAGCAGCTCGATACAGGGCTACGAGCAGTACTTC. The V gene is TRBV5-5, the J gene TRBJ2-7; the D gene is possibly TRBD1 (6 bases). Trimming cost V 3 bases and J 3 bases, with 10 bases left between them. The CDR3 contains 13 residues. Germline loops: CDR1 SGHKS, CDR2 YYEKEE (reference sequence).